The 24 T cell receptor beta chains below come from one sample, sequenced in a study of cytomegalovirus exposure and HLA in healthy donors. The PCR was carried out with 60 Vbeta primers and 13 Jbeta primers. Only in-frame clones appear in the TCRdb table, and some are missing; sequencing was by immunoSEQ multiplex PCR. The sample comprises about 130,000 clones, 76% of which are singletons, and 3% to 3.5% rests with the top ten. What was sequenced was PBMCs. The receptors shown here come from a man in his forties or fifties in good health and CMV-seronegative.

The count of this clone is one. V gene TRBV19 combines with J gene TRBJ2-3, with unresolved D. The germline gives CDR1 LNHDA, CDR2 SQIVND (reference sequence). The length of the CDR3 is 16 residues. The V and J ends lost 7 bases and 3 bases respectively, with 20 bases between them. Here the CDR3 reads CASTPLVAGATDTQYF. CDR3 DNA sequence: TGTGCCAGTACCCCCTTGGTGGCCGGAGCAACAGATACGCAGTATTTT.

The chain employs TRBV30 and TRBJ2-3; TRBD1 matches 7 bases. The CDR3 length is 17 residues. The ends lost 4 bases at V and 3 bases at J; junction bases unmatched: 16. CDR1 is GTSNPN, CDR2 SVGIG, per germline (reference sequence). The CDR3 DNA is TGTGCCTGGACCACAGTTGAGGGGGCTTGGGGGACAGATACGCAGTATTTT. It codes for CAWTTVEGAWGTDTQYF.

This clone was observed a few times. The identical CDR3 is also encoded by other nucleotide sequences in the sample. The chain carries TRBV4-1 and TRBJ1-1, with 7 bases aligning to TRBD1. This CDR3 is built from 18 residues. Germline V CDR1 and CDR2: MGHRA, YSYEKL. V shed 2 bases, J shed 2 bases, and the junction held 14 bases outside the gene matches. The CDR3 nucleotides are TGCGCCAGCAGCCAACAAAATTTTCTGGGACAGACAAACACTGAAGCTTTCTTT. Translated, it gives CASSQQNFLGQTNTEAFF.

The rearrangement joins TRBV19 to TRBJ2-1; 11 nucleotides agree with TRBD2. Per germline, CDR1 LNHDA and CDR2 SQIVND (reference sequence). The CDR3 is 14 amino acids. Unmatched junction bases numbered 6, after V lost 7 bases and J lost 7 bases. The CDR3 DNA follows: TGTGCCAGTAATCCGGGACTAGCGGTGAATGAGCAGTTCTTC. Its protein product is CASNPGLAVNEQFF.

This rearrangement joins TRBV6-1 to TRBJ1-2, with TRBD1 identical over 9 bases. Unmatched junction bases numbered 12, after V lost 11 bases and J lost 2 bases. This CDR3 has 15 residues. Germline CDR1 is MNHNS and CDR2 is SASEGT. The CDR3 is CAVRKQGATNYGYTF. The CDR3 DNA reads TGTGCCGTCCGAAAACAGGGGGCGACGAACTATGGCTACACCTTC.

This chain joins TRBV30 and TRBJ2-3; 9 nucleotides align to TRBD1. The CDR3 sequence is 16 residues long. Trimming cost V 0 bases and J 6 bases; bases outside gene matches: 10. The V gene's germline CDR1 is GTSNPN and CDR2 SVGIG (reference sequence). This chain's CDR3 is CAWSVSGTGIYDTQYF. CDR3 sequence (DNA): TGTGCCTGGAGTGTATCCGGGACAGGGATTTACGATACGCAGTATTTT. The whole variable domain, remainder taken from reference TRBV30 and TRBJ2-3, is SQTIHQWPATLVQPVGSPLSLECTVEGTSNPNLYWYRQAAGRGLQLLFYSVGIGQISSEVPQNLSASRPQDRQFILSSKKLLLSDSGFYLCAWSVSGTGIYDTQYFGPGTRLTVL.

The CDR3 DNA sequence: TGCGCCAGCAGCCAGCTAGCGGGAGTCCCCTACGAGCAGTACTTC. Translating it yields CASSQLAGVPYEQYF. The chain carries TRBV4-3 and TRBJ2-7; 10 bases align to TRBD2. The J segment lost 2 bases and the V segment lost 3 bases, leaving 4 bases of the junction unmatched. Germline V gene sequence: CDR1 LGHNA, CDR2 YSLEER. The CDR3 contains 15 residues.

The gene calls are TRBV15 and TRBJ2-1, with D hard to call. The germline V gene encodes CDR1 LNHNV and CDR2 YYDKDF (reference sequence). This CDR3 has 17 residues. Deletions cut 3 bases from V and 0 bases from J, with 15 bases between. The CDR3 reads CATSSKPLASSYNEQFF. The CDR3 nucleotides are TGTGCCACCAGCAGTAAACCCTTAGCAAGCTCCTACAATGAGCAGTTCTTC.

This chain connects TRBV2 to TRBJ2-7; TRBD1 aligns across 7 bases. After removal of 3 bases from V and 6 bases from J, the junction contained 5 bases not matched to a gene. The CDR3 extends over 13 amino acids. Germline CDR1 is SNHLY and CDR2 is FYNNEI. The CDR3 coding sequence is TGTGCCAGCAGTGACGGGACAGTCTTCGAGCAGTACTTC. Amino acid sequence: CASSDGTVFEQYF.

This clone occurred once. This chain joins TRBV7-6 and TRBJ1-5; 10 bases are shared with TRBD1. CDR1 SGHVS and CDR2 FNYEAQ come from the germline V gene. The V segment lost 3 bases and the J segment 4 bases; nucleotides outside the gene matches: 6. This CDR3 comprises 16 residues. CDR3 region: CASSLTGGRRNQPQHF. CDR3 nucleotides: TGTGCCAGCAGCTTGACAGGGGGCCGTCGGAATCAGCCCCAGCATTTT.

The chain links TRBV30 to TRBJ1-2; D unclear. CDR3 length: 14 residues. Germline V gives CDR1 GTSNPN, CDR2 SVGIG (reference sequence). V was trimmed by 0 bases and J by 7 bases, leaving 15 bases between them. DNA for the CDR3: TGTGCCTGGAGTGTAACCTCCCGAGGGTCTGGCTACACCTTC. Its translation: CAWSVTSRGSGYTF.

This chain joins TRBV5-1 and TRBJ1-5; D unclear. The germline V and J ends were trimmed by 4 bases and 0 bases, with 11 bases remaining between them. The CDR3 extends over 15 amino acids. The germline CDR1 and CDR2 sequences are SGHRS and YFSETQ. This CDR3 reads CASSPGPTSNQPQHF. The CDR3 DNA sequence: TGCGCCAGCAGCCCTGGGCCCACTAGCAATCAGCCCCAGCATTTT. The full variable domain, in which reference TRBV5-1 and TRBJ1-5 provide the parts outside the CDR3, is KAGVTQTPRYLIKTRGQQVTLSCSPISGHRSVSWYQQTPGQGLQFLFEYFSETQRNKGNFPGRFSGRQFSNSRSEMNVSTLELGDSALYLCASSPGPTSNQPQHFGDGTRLSIL.

The chain uses TRBV6-1 and TRBJ1-1; weak D call: TRBD1 (5 bases). CDR1 is MNHNS, CDR2 SASEGT, per germline. Trimming cost V 4 bases and J 1 base, with 13 bases left between them. This CDR3 region has 15 residues. Here the CDR3 DNA reads TGTGCCAGCAGTGTGCAGTGGGGGGGGAACACTGAAGCTTTCTTT. Translation gives CASSVQWGGNTEAFF.

This rearrangement joins TRBV7-2 to TRBJ2-1; 9 positions match TRBD2. Per the germline V gene, CDR1 is SGHTA and CDR2 is FQGNSA. The CDR3 is made up of 17 amino acids. V was clipped by 5 bases and J by 9 bases; unmatched bases: 17. The CDR3 reads CASSPSSGSGGRGEQFF. CDR3 in DNA: TGTGCCAGCAGCCCATCGTCGGGTAGCGGGGGACGGGGTGAGCAGTTCTTC.

In this sample, this clone turned up a few times. The chain uses TRBV30 and TRBJ1-6; perhaps TRBD1 as D (5 bases). The V and J ends lost 0 bases and 10 bases respectively, with 10 bases between them. This CDR3 contains 13 residues. Germline V lookup: CDR1 GTSNPN, CDR2 SVGIG (reference sequence). The CDR3 is CAWSVQGASPLHF. DNA for the CDR3: TGTGCCTGGAGTGTACAAGGGGCCTCACCCCTCCACTTT. The full variable domain, its missing parts supplied by reference TRBV30 and TRBJ1-6, is SQTIHQWPATLVQPVGSPLSLECTVEGTSNPNLYWYRQAAGRGLQLLFYSVGIGQISSEVPQNLSASRPQDRQFILSSKKLLLSDSGFYLCAWSVQGASPLHFGNGTRLTVT.

J is TRBJ2-5 and V is TRBV18, with D possibly being TRBD2 (5 bases). Germline CDR1 is KGHSH and CDR2 is LQKENI. Trimming shortened V by 3 bases and J by 2 bases, and 7 bases separated the two germline ends. This CDR3 is 13 amino acids long. CDR3 in amino acids: CASSPRRQETQYF. The CDR3 DNA reads TGTGCCAGCTCACCCAGGAGGCAAGAGACCCAGTACTTC.

The V gene is TRBV7-2, the J gene TRBJ2-2; 9 bases agree with TRBD2. Germline-derived CDR1 and CDR2 are SGHTA and FQGNSA. J gave up 7 bases and V 1 base, and 4 bases lay outside the gene matches. The CDR3 extends over 15 amino acids. This CDR3 is CASSLVAGVDGELFF. The CDR3 DNA reads TGTGCCAGCAGCTTAGTAGCGGGAGTAGACGGGGAGCTGTTTTTT. Filled out from reference TRBV7-2 and TRBJ2-2, the complete variable domain reads GAGVSQSPSNKVTEKGKDVELRCDPISGHTALYWYRQSLGQGLEFLIYFQGNSAPDKSGLPSDRFSAERTGGSVSTLTIQRTQQEDSAVYLCASSLVAGVDGELFFGEGSRLTVL.

V is TRBV10-2 and J is TRBJ1-3; no reliable D call. Trimming left V 3 bases short and J 7 bases short, with 16 bases between. CDR1 is WSHSY and CDR2 is SAAADI in the germline V gene. This CDR3 is 15 amino acids long. CDR3 in DNA: TGCGCCAGCAGTGAACCCGGGATGTTGGGGAACACCATATATTTT. This gives the protein CASSEPGMLGNTIYF.

The chain links TRBV6-5 to TRBJ2-5; TRBD2 aligns across 15 bases. The CDR3 sequence is 16 residues long. Germline CDR1 reads MNHEY; CDR2 reads SVGAGI. The V and J ends lost 4 bases and 2 bases, in that order; junction bases with no gene match: 2. Here the CDR3 DNA reads TGTGCCAGCAGTTTCGGACTAGCGGGGGGGCAAGAGACCCAGTACTTC. It yields the protein CASSFGLAGGQETQYF.

CDR3 nucleotide sequence: TGTGCCAGCAGCTTAGGGGACAGGGGGAACACCGGGGAGCTGTTTTTT. This sequence encodes CASSLGDRGNTGELFF. The chain carries TRBV13 and TRBJ2-2; 9 bases are shared with TRBD1. This CDR3 has 16 amino acids. Per germline, CDR1 PRHDT and CDR2 FYEKMQ (reference sequence). Trimming removed 0 bases from V and 1 base from J; junction bases left unmatched: 0.

This chain joins TRBV5-1 and TRBJ1-4, with 11 bases fitting TRBD1. Germline assignment: CDR1 SGHRS and CDR2 YFSETQ. V shed 4 bases, J shed 0 bases, and the junction held 14 bases outside the gene matches. CDR3 length: 20 amino acids. Written as DNA, the CDR3 is TGCGCCAGCAGCCCCAGACCCGGGACAGGGGGGCCTGCAACTAATGAAAAACTGTTTTTT. Translated, it gives CASSPRPGTGGPATNEKLFF.

The chain uses TRBV11-2 and TRBJ2-7; 8 bases are shared with TRBD2. CDR1 is SGHAT and CDR2 is FQNNGV in the germline V gene. The V gene end was trimmed by 5 bases and the J gene end by 3 bases; junction bases not matched to a gene: 21. This CDR3 comprises 19 residues. The CDR3 coding sequence is TGTGCCAGCAGCCCATTTTCGTTCGGGACTAGTCTAGGCAACTACGAGCAGTACTTC. Translated, it gives CASSPFSFGTSLGNYEQYF.

The chain couples TRBV11-2 to TRBJ2-5; TRBD1 is a possible D gene (6 bases). The CDR3 contains 19 residues. Trimming removed 1 base from V and 0 bases from J, with 21 bases in between. CDR1 is SGHAT and CDR2 is FQNNGV in the germline V gene. The chain's CDR3 is CASSLAIQGVLFHQETQYF. CDR3 bases: TGTGCCAGCAGCTTAGCTATACAGGGAGTGCTGTTTCACCAAGAGACCCAGTACTTC.

This clone was picked up a small number of times. This chain joins TRBV4-1 and TRBJ1-1; D is perhaps TRBD1 (5 bases). Trimming removed 0 bases from V and 3 bases from J, with 11 bases in between. Germline values: CDR1 MGHRA, CDR2 YSYEKL. The CDR3 spans 15 residues. CDR3 in amino acids: CASSQDEGEDTEAFF. The CDR3, as DNA: TGCGCCAGCAGCCAAGACGAAGGGGAGGACACTGAAGCTTTCTTT.